These T cell receptor beta chains were read from a single sample in a study of OX40 agonist ivuxolimab in advanced cancers. TCRdb's copy holds only in-frame clones and misses some; the assay was immunoSEQ multiplex PCR. The top ten hold less than 1% of the sample, which has roughly 100,000 clones, about 90% seen once. The sample was CD4+ or CD8+ T cells sorted from blood, taken in a trial of the OX40 agonist ivuxolimab. These receptors originate from an adult with an advanced solid tumor such as melanoma, head and neck, liver or kidney cancer. CDR3s include the opening cysteine and the closing phenylalanine or tryptophan. Fields, in order: J gene, D gene, V gene, clone size, CDR3 DNA, CDR3 protein. D genes are given only for firm matches. Where a row states a size, it is once, few, many or the class of an expanded clone; other rows omit it.

TRBJ1-3 | TRBD1 | TRBV7-6 | . | TGTGCCAGCAGTAGGGGGCCTGGAAACACCATATATTTT | CASSRGPGNTIYF
TRBJ2-7 | . | TRBV5-6 | . | TGTGCCAGCAGCTTGACCGGGCCGTACGAGCAGTACTTC | CASSLTGPYEQYF
TRBJ1-6 | . | TRBV30 | . | TGTGCCTGGACCCTGGTTGGGGGGAACAATTCACCCCTCCACTTT | CAWTLVGGNNSPLHF
TRBJ1-1 | . | TRBV7-2 | . | TGTGCCAGCAGCTTAGATGGGGGGTGGGACACTGAAGCTTTCTTT | CASSLDGGWDTEAFF
TRBJ2-4 | . | TRBV28 | . | TGTGCCAGCAGTCAAATTGGACAAGCCAAAAACATTCAGTACTTC | CASSQIGQAKNIQYF
TRBJ1-2 | TRBD1 | TRBV19 | few | TGTGCCAGTAGTTCAAGGACAGGTTCGGCAAGTGTGGGCTACACCTTC | CASSSRTGSASVGYTF
TRBJ1-5 | . | TRBV7-2 | . | TGTGCCAGCAGCTTTGACCGGGGAGTCAATCAGCCCCAGCATTTT | CASSFDRGVNQPQHF
TRBJ2-3 | TRBD1 | TRBV4-2 | . | TGTGCCAGCAGCCAAACTCCGGACAGGGCTGGCACAGATACGCAGTATTTT | CASSQTPDRAGTDTQYF
TRBJ1-2 | . | TRBV10-1 | once | TGCGCCAGCAGTGAGTCGGTAGGGGGGCCCAGTGGCTACACCTTC | CASSESVGGPSGYTF
TRBJ1-2 | TRBD1 | TRBV7-2 | . | TGTGCCAGCAGCTTTGACCAGGGGGTTAACTATGGCTACACCTTC | CASSFDQGVNYGYTF
TRBJ2-1 | TRBD2 | TRBV6-5 | . | TGTGCCAGCAGTTACTCAGGCGGGGGGGCATACAATGAGCAGTTCTTC | CASSYSGGGAYNEQFF
TRBJ2-1 | TRBD1 | TRBV9 | . | TGTGCCAGCAGCGTACGGGACAGGGGCTACAATGAGCAGTTCTTC | CASSVRDRGYNEQFF
TRBJ1-3 | . | TRBV4-3 | . | TGCGCCAGCAGCCAACGACTGGGAGGGGATTACTCTGGAAACACCATATATTTT | CASSQRLGGDYSGNTIYF
TRBJ2-3 | TRBD2 | TRBV7-2 | . | TGTGCCAGCAGCCCGCTTAGCGGGGGGGCCGTAGATACGCAGTATTTT | CASSPLSGGAVDTQYF
TRBJ1-2 | TRBD1 | TRBV19 | . | TGTGCCAGTAGTATGGCACAGGGGGCGAGTGGCTACACCTTC | CASSMAQGASGYTF
TRBJ2-3 | . | TRBV29-1 | . | TGCAGCGTTGGTGCAGATACGCAGTATTTT | CSVGADTQYF
TRBJ2-2 | . | TRBV7-2 | . | TGTGCCAGCAGCCACCGCGGGGGCTATAACACCGGGGAGCTGTTTTTT | CASSHRGGYNTGELFF
TRBJ1-2 | TRBD1 | TRBV4-3 | . | TGCGCCAGCAGCCAAGATGGAGCCGGGACAGGGTACGGCTACACCTTC | CASSQDGAGTGYGYTF
TRBJ2-7 | TRBD2 | TRBV7-9 | . | TGTGCCAGCAGCCGCGGGGGGCGGGGGAACACCTACGAGCAGTACTTC | CASSRGGRGNTYEQYF
TRBJ2-1 | TRBD1 | TRBV11-2 | once | TGTGCCAGCAGCTTGAGACAGGGGGTTTTCGGCTCCTACAATGAGCAGTTCTTC | CASSLRQGVFGSYNEQFF
TRBJ2-7 | TRBD2 | TRBV23-1 | . | TGCGCCAGCAGTCCTACGGGGGGGGCAGGGCTGACCTACGAGCAGTACTTC | CASSPTGGAGLTYEQYF
TRBJ1-2 | TRBD1 | TRBV28 | . | TGTGCCAGCAGCCAGGAAAGACAGGGGCCCCACTATGGCTACACCTTC | CASSQERQGPHYGYTF
TRBJ2-3 | TRBD2 | TRBV6-5 | . | TGTGCCAGCAGCCAAGGACTAGCGGGGGCACCTACGCAGTATTTT | CASSQGLAGAPTQYF
TRBJ2-5 | . | TRBV19 | . | TGTGCCAGTAGTCCGGACGGCCAAGAGACCCAGTACTTC | CASSPDGQETQYF
TRBJ2-7 | . | TRBV7-9 | . | TGTGCCAGCAGCCCCGGGGAATTCGTAATCGACGAGCAGTACTTC | CASSPGEFVIDEQYF
TRBJ1-3 | . | TRBV7-2 | . | TGTGCCAGCAGCCTGGTCAACTCTGGAAACACCATATATTTT | CASSLVNSGNTIYF
TRBJ2-5 | . | TRBV7-8 | . | TGTGCCAGCAGCTTAGTCCCATGGGCGGGGCCACGGCCAGAGACCCAGTACTTC | CASSLVPWAGPRPETQYF
TRBJ1-1 | TRBD1 | TRBV10-1 | once | TGCGCCAGCAGGTCAGGGGGCTTGAACACTGAAGCTTTCTTT | CASRSGGLNTEAFF
TRBJ2-2 | . | TRBV2 | . | TGTGCCAGCAAGGTGGGGTTAGGCGGGGAGCTGTTTTTT | CASKVGLGGELFF
TRBJ2-1 | TRBD2 | TRBV5-4 | . | TGTGCCAGCAGCTCTAGCGGGGGGGTCCGCAATGAGCAGTTCTTC | CASSSSGGVRNEQFF
TRBJ2-7 | . | TRBV7-9 | once | TGTGCCAGCACCAATAGCCGAGGGGCCGACGAGCAGTACTTC | CASTNSRGADEQYF
TRBJ2-3 | TRBD2 | TRBV7-2 | . | TGTGCCAGCAGCCGGACTAGCGTGACTTTAGATACGCAGTATTTT | CASSRTSVTLDTQYF
TRBJ2-3 | . | TRBV10-1 | . | TGCGCCAGCAGCGCACAACTCCTCGATACGCAGTATTTT | CASSAQLLDTQYF
TRBJ1-5 | . | TRBV7-9 | . | TGTGCCAGCAGCTTAGCGGCAGGGGCCGGCAATCAGCCCCAGCATTTT | CASSLAAGAGNQPQHF
TRBJ1-4 | . | TRBV6-5 | . | TGTGCCAGCAGTTACCGGAAGGTTACCACTAATGAAAAACTGTTTTTT | CASSYRKVTTNEKLFF
TRBJ2-7 | . | TRBV6-6 | . | TGTGCCAGCAGTTCGCAGGGTAACGAGCAGTACTTC | CASSSQGNEQYF
TRBJ2-3 | . | TRBV5-1 | . | TGCGCCAGCAGCTTGAGGGCAGCAGATACGCAGTATTTT | CASSLRAADTQYF